The next 4 T cell receptor beta chains were all read from a single sample in a study of cytomegalovirus exposure and HLA in healthy donors. The PCR had 60 Vbeta and 13 Jbeta primers. Repertoires were generated with immunoSEQ multiplex PCR, while TCRdb's copy carries only in-frame clones and drops some. The table has 50,000 to 60,000 clones, about 84% seen once. The sequenced sample was PBMCs. Source of these receptors: a female donor in good health and CMV-seronegative.

The V and J genes are TRBV7-9 and TRBJ1-1, with D possibly being TRBD1 (5 bases). This CDR3 is 11 amino acids long. CDR1 is SEHNR, CDR2 FQNEAQ, per germline (reference sequence). DNA of the CDR3: TGTGCGTCTACAGGAGACACTGAAGCTTTCTTT. Encoded protein: CASTGDTEAFF.

The chain links TRBV14 to TRBJ2-5, with TRBD2 identical over 10 bases. The germline V gene has CDR1 SGHDN and CDR2 FVKESK. The CDR3 sequence is 19 residues long. With V trimmed by 3 bases and J by 4 bases, 17 bases remained unmatched. As DNA, the CDR3 is TGTGCCAGCAGCCAGTCTCACCCTCTGCGAGCGGGGGGGCTAGAGACCCAGTACTTC. Translated, it gives CASSQSHPLRAGGLETQYF.

The rearrangement uses TRBV5-6 and TRBJ2-5; 11 bases are shared with TRBD1. CDR3 size: 16 residues. Germline-derived CDR1 and CDR2 are SGHDT and YYEEEE. J was trimmed by 2 bases and V by 4 bases; bases with no gene match: 7. The CDR3 bases are TGTGCCAGCAGCGGAGGACAGGGGGCGCGTCAAGAGACCCAGTACTTC. The encoded protein is CASSGGQGARQETQYF.

The chain uses TRBV19 and TRBJ1-4; D unresolved. V shed 0 bases and J shed 0 bases, with 14 bases lying between them. Germline assignment: CDR1 LNHDA and CDR2 SQIVND (reference sequence). The CDR3 contains 18 residues. The DNA for the CDR3 is TGTGCCAGTAGTATAGAAACCCCAGGAGGTGCAACTAATGAAAAACTGTTTTTT. It yields the protein CASSIETPGGATNEKLFF.